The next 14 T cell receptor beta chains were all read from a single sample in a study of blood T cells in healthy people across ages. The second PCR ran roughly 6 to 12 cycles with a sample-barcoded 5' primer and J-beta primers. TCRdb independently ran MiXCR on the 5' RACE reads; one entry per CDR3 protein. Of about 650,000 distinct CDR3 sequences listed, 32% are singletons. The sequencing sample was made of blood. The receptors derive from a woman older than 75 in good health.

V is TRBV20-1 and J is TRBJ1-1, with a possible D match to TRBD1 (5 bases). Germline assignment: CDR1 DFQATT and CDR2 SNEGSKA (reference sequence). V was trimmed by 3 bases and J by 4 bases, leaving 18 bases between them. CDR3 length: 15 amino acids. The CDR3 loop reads CSARTVITGGTEAFF. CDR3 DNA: TGCAGTGCTAGGACAGTCATAACTGGGGGCACTGAAGCTTTCTTT.

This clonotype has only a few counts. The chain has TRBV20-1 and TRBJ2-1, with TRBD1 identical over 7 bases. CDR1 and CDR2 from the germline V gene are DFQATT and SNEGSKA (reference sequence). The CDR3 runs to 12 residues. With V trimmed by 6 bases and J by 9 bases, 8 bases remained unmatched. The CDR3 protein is CSARQGPSEQFF. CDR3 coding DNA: TGCAGTGCACGACAGGGTCCCAGTGAGCAGTTCTTC.

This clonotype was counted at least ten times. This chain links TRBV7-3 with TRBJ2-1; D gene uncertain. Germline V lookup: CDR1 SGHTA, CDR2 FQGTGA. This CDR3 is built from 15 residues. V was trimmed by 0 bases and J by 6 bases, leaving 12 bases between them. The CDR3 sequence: CASSLTGLVGNEQFF. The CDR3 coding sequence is TGTGCCAGCAGCTTAACAGGGCTCGTAGGCAATGAGCAGTTCTTC. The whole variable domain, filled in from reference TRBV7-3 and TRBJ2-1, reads GAGVSQTPSNKVTEKGKYVELRCDPISGHTALYWYRQSLGQGPEFLIYFQGTGAADDSGLPNDRFFAVRPEGSVSTLKIQRTERGDSAVYLCASSLTGLVGNEQFFGPGTRLTVL.

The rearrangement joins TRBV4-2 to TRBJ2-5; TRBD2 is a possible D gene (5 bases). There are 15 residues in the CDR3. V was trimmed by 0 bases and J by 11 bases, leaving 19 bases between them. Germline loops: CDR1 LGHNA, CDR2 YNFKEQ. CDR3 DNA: TGTGCCAGCAGCCAAGATTTTCCCATCTACGGGGAGCAGTACTTC. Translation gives CASSQDFPIYGEQYF.

CDR3 in DNA: TGTGCCAGCAGTTTCTCGACTAGCGGGAACTACGAGCAGTACTTC. It yields the protein CASSFSTSGNYEQYF. The chain carries TRBV12-3 or TRBV12-4 and TRBJ2-4; TRBD2 matches at 11 bases. The J call is uncertain, as TRBJ2-7 better fits the DNA end. The CDR3 contains 15 residues.

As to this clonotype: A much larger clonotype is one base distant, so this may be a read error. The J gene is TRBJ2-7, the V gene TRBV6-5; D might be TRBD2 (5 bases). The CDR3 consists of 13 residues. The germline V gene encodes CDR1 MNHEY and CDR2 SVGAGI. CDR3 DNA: TGTGTCAGCGGAACGCCCCATCTCTACGAGCAGTACTTC. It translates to CVSGTPHLYEQYF.

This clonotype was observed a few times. The CDR3 region has the DNA TGCAGCGTTGAAGATCTCGGAGGGGGGGGCACTGAAGCTTTCTTT. This codes for CSVEDLGGGGTEAFF. J is TRBJ1-1 and V is TRBV29-1; possible D gene TRBD1, 6 bases. CDR3 length equals 15 residues. The V end was cut by 0 bases, the J end by 4 bases, with 15 bases between. Germline values: CDR1 SQVTM, CDR2 ANQGSEA.

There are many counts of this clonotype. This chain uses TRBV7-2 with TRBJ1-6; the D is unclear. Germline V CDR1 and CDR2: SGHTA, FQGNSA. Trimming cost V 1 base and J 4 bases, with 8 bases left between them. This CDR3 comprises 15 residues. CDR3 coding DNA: TGTGCCAGCAGCTTAGGTTTACGGTATAATTCACCCCTCCACTTT. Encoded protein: CASSLGLRYNSPLHF. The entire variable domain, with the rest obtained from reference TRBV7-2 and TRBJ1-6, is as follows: GAGVSQSPSNKVTEKGKDVELRCDPISGHTALYWYRQSLGQGLEFLIYFQGNSAPDKSGLPSDRFSAERTGGSVSTLTIQRTQQEDSAVYLCASSLGLRYNSPLHFGNGTRLTVT.

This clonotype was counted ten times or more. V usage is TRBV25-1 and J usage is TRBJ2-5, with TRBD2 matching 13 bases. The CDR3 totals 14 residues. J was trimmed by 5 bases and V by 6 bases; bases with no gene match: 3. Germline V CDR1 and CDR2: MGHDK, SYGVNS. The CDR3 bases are TGTGCCAGCAGAGGACTAGCGGGGGACGAGACCCAGTACTTC. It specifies CASRGLAGDETQYF.

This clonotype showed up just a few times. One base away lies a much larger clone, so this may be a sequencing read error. The CDR3 DNA reads as TGTGCCAGCAGGCCTCCTGATACAGTAAGCGGCTACACCTTC. Translating gives CASRPPDTVSGYTF. The chain employs TRBV28 and TRBJ1-2; D is undetermined. The CDR3 extends over 14 amino acids. Germline CDR1 MDHEN, CDR2 SYDVKM. V was cut by 6 bases and J by 8 bases, with 19 bases left in between.

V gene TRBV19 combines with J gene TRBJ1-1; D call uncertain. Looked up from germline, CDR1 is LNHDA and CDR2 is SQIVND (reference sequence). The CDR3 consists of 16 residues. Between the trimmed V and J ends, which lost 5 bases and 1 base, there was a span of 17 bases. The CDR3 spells CASSPSYIVQNTEAFF. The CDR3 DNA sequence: TGTGCCAGTAGTCCAAGTTACATTGTGCAGAACACTGAAGCTTTCTTT.

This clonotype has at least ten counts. CDR3 coding DNA: TGTGCCACCAGCGGGGGACTAGGATTTGACCAAGAGACCCAGTACTTC. This gives the protein CATSGGLGFDQETQYF. This sequence joins TRBV15 and TRBJ2-5, with 8 bases identical to TRBD2. The J segment lost 0 bases and the V segment lost 5 bases, leaving 8 bases of the junction unmatched. The CDR3 has 16 amino acids. Germline V gives CDR1 LNHNV, CDR2 YYDKDF (reference sequence).

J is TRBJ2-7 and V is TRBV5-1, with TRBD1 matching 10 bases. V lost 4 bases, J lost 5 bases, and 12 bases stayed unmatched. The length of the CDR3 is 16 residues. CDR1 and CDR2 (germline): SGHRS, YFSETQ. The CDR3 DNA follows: TGCGCCAGCAGCGGGACAGGGGTGGGCTCTACCGACGAGCAGTACTTC. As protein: CASSGTGVGSTDEQYF. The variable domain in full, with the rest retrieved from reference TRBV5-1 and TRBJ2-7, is KAGVTQTPRYLIKTRGQQVTLSCSPISGHRSVSWYQQTPGQGLQFLFEYFSETQRNKGNFPGRFSGRQFSNSRSEMNVSTLELGDSALYLCASSGTGVGSTDEQYFGPGTRLTVT.

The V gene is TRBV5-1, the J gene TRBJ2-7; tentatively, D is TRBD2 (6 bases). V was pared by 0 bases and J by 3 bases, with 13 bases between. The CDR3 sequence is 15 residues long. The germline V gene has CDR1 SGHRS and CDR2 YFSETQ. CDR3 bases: TGCGCCAGCAGCTTGGGGGGTAGCGGACTCTACGAGCAGTACTTC. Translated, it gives CASSLGGSGLYEQYF. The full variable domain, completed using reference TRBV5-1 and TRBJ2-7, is KAGVTQTPRYLIKTRGQQVTLSCSPISGHRSVSWYQQTPGQGLQFLFEYFSETQRNKGNFPGRFSGRQFSNSRSEMNVSTLELGDSALYLCASSLGGSGLYEQYFGPGTRLTVT.